This T cell receptor (beta chain) was sequenced for a study of blood T cell repertoires in COVID-19. Study background: Collection of acute and convalescent COVID-19 samples took place in the United States, Italy and Spain. PBMCs, B-cell-depleted T cells, or T cells were the source of the cDNA or gDNA that made up the material.

Produced via immunoSEQ multiplex PCR; TCRdb's table is partial and in-frame only. The sample has around 26,000 clones, about 92% seen once; the top ten hold 2.5% to 3%. Trimming took 5 bases from V and 2 from J, leaving 5 bases between them. There are 12 residues in the CDR3. Germline lookup yields CDR1 SGHTA and CDR2 FQGTGA. The source material was peripheral blood. This clonotype was obtained from a human donor in a cohort sampled during active COVID-19. The chain links TRBV7-3 to TRBJ2-3; D remains unclear. The CDR3: CASSPHTDTQYF. Written as DNA, the CDR3 is TGTGCCAGCAGCCCCCACACAGATACGCAGTATTTT.